This TCR beta chain was profiled in a study of cytomegalovirus exposure and HLA in healthy donors. Regarding this clone: Its specificity is unknown.

The PCR used 60 Vbeta and 13 Jbeta primers. TCRdb's table, derived via immunoSEQ multiplex PCR, lists solely in-frame clones and lacks some. The table includes approximately 160,000 clones, around three quarters detected once. Donors consisted of healthy bone marrow donors. Whole-study results and caveats: The majority of CMV-associated TCR beta chains were reported as apparently HLA-restricted in a later analysis.

The CDR3 has 16 residues. Germline V gene sequence: CDR1 SGHTA, CDR2 FQGNSA. J lost 2 bases, V lost 2 bases, and 6 bases had no gene match. The rearrangement joins TRBV7-2 to TRBJ1-2; 9 positions agree with TRBD1. Sample: PBMCs. This TCR came from a woman in her fifties or sixties in good health and CMV-seropositive. CDR3 DNA: TGTGCCAGCAGCTTAATGGGACAGGGTTTGAACTATGGCTACACCTTC. Translation gives CASSLMGQGLNYGYTF.